The sequence of this T cell receptor beta chain was determined in a study of blood T cell repertoires in COVID-19. Study in general: Both acute and convalescent COVID-19 samples were obtained from the United States, Italy and Spain. Sample material is recorded as cDNA or gDNA derived from T cells, B-cell-depleted T cells, or PBMCs.

In the study's own analysis: Using reference gene primer amplification, nucleated cell counts were estimated. Assay used: immunoSEQ multiplex PCR; TCRdb lists only in-frame clones, some missing. V, J and clone size derive from that table, while D and trimming were established from the DNA sequence. The sample consists of some 83,000 clones, 72% of them appearing once. The CDR3 consists of 15 residues. The V and J ends lost 6 bases and 1 base respectively, with 15 bases between them. Germline loops: CDR1 MDHEN, CDR2 SYDVKM. This clone turned up a few times. Sequenced: peripheral blood. The rearrangement links TRBV28 to TRBJ1-1; D may be TRBD1 (6 bases). The source is a woman aged 80 or over with acute or convalescent COVID-19. CDR3 protein: CASSRRGGWNTEAFF. Written as DNA, the CDR3 is TGTGCCAGCAGCCGAAGGGGGGGGTGGAACACTGAAGCTTTCTTT.